This T cell receptor (beta chain) was identified in a study of T cells in Graves' hyperthyroidism and ophthalmopathy. About the research overall: Peripheral blood was taken when the disease was first diagnosed, before any treatment began. Study-wide findings and caveats: Expanded thyroid clonotypes (above 0.001) were mostly also found in blood. Before onset, ophthalmopathy was predicted by the model a median about six months earlier.

Pregnant or lactating patients were excluded, as were those with uncontrolled infection or other autoimmune disease. In germline, CDR1 is ENHRY, CDR2 SYGVKD. This CDR3 comprises 14 residues. V lost 11 bases, J lost 5 bases, and 12 bases stayed unmatched. It was RNA transcripts that yielded the amplified TCR beta CDR3 regions. HTBI primers were used for first-round RT-PCR of the TCR CDR3. TCRdb analysed the multiplex PCR reads with MiXCR anew, one entry per CDR3 protein. The sample shows approximately 410,000 distinct CDR3 sequences, about an eighth of them seen only once. This clonotype has at least ten counts. Its antigen is still unknown.

Material: blood. The rearrangement uses TRBV10-3 and TRBJ2-7; 10 nucleotides align to TRBD1. The sequence was obtained from a woman aged 18-30 years with Graves' hyperthyroidism. This CDR3 reads CASRRTGGPDEQYF. CDR3 DNA sequence: TGTGCCTCTAGGAGGACAGGGGGACCCGACGAGCAGTACTTC.